The text below deals with one T cell receptor (beta chain). Its cognate antigen is unknown. These data are taken from a study of cytomegalovirus exposure and HLA in healthy donors. Study at large: Most genotyped donors, roughly 80% of 398, had Caucasian-associated genetic ancestry.

V was pared by 3 bases and J by 4 bases, with 12 bases between. The germline CDR1 and CDR2 sequences are MNHEY and SMNVEV (reference sequence). The length of the CDR3 is 14 residues. General study points: Follow-up analysis later connected one missense variant in DCLRE1C with trimming of TCR beta V- and J-genes. Further analysis, carried out later, found HLA-associated TCR beta chains more clonally expanded than equally common other chains. The productive fraction for most TCR beta V segments was about 87% or about 30% in an earlier analysis.

Primers: 60 Vbeta forward and 13 Jbeta reverse. Measured with immunoSEQ multiplex PCR; TCRdb has only the in-frame clones, and not every one. The sample records over 120,000 clones, approximately 80% being singletons. The chain has TRBV27 and TRBJ1-2; possible D gene TRBD1, 6 bases. This clonotype was sampled from a man aged 45 to 65 in good health and CMV-seronegative. Material: PBMCs. The DNA of the CDR3 is TGTGCCAGCAGTTTTCGGGGGGGCAGCTATGGCTACACCTTC. Translation: CASSFRGGSYGYTF.